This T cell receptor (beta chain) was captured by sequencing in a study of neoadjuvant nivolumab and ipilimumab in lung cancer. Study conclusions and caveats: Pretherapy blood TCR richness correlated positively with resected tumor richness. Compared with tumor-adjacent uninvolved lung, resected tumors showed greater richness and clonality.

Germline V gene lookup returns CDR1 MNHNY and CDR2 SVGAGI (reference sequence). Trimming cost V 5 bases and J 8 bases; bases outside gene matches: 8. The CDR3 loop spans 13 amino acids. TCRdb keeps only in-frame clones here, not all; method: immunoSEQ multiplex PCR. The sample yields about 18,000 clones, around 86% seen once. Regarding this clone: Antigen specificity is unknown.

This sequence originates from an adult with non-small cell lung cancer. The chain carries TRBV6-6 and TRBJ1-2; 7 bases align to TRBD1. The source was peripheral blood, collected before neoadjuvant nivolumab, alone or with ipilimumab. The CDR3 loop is CASSETGMGGYTF. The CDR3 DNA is TGTGCCAGCAGTGAGACAGGGATGGGCGGCTACACCTTC.